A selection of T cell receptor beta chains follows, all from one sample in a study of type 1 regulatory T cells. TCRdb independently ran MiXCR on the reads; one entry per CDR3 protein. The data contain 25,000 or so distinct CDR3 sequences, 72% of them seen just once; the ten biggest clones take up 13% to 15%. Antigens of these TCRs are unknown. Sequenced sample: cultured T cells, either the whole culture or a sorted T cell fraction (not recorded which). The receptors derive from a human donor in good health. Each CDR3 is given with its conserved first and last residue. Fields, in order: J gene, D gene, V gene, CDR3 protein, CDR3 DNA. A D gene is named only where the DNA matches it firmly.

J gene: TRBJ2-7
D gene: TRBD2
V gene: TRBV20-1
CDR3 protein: CSAAPAPLAGYYEQYF
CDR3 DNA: TGCAGTGCTGCCCCGGCTCCCCTAGCGGGGTACTACGAGCAGTACTTC

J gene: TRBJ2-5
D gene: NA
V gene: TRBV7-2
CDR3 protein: CASSLYGETQYF
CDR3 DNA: TGTGCCAGCAGCCTTTATGGGGAGACCCAGTACTTC

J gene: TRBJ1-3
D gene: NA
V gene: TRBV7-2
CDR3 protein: CASSLLGAPDTIYF
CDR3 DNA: TGTGCCAGCAGCTTATTAGGAGCGCCTGACACCATATATTTT

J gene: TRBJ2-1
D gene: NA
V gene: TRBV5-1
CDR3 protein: CASKGEYEQFF
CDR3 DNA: TGCGCCAGCAAAGGGGAGTATGAGCAGTTCTTC

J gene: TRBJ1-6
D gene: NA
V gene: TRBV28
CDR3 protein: CASSSPLGPSSYNSPLHF
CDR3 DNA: TGTGCCAGCAGTTCCCCCCTCGGGCCGAGCTCCTATAATTCACCCCTCCACTTT

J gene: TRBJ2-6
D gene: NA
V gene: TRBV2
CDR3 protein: CASSAGANVLTF
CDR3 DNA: TGTGCCAGCAGTGCCGGGGCCAACGTCCTGACTTTC

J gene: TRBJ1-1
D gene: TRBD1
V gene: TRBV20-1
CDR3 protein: CSATQGAGGTEAFF
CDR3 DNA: TGCAGTGCAACACAGGGGGCGGGGGGCACTGAAGCTTTCTTT

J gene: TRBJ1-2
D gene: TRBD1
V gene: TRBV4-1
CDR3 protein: CASSQDTGGSGYTF
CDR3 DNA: TGCGCCAGCAGCCAAGATACAGGGGGCAGTGGCTACACCTTC

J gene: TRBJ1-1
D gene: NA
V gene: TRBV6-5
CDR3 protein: CASSVEGRSTEAFF
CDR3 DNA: TGTGCCAGCAGTGTGGAGGGTCGGAGCACTGAAGCTTTCTTT

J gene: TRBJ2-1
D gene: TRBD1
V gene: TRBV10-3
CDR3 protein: CAISEADRGNEQFF
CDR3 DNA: TGTGCCATCAGTGAAGCGGACAGGGGCAATGAGCAGTTCTTC

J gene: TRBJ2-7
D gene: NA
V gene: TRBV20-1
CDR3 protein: CSARDPQGLSYEQYF
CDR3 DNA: TGCAGTGCTAGAGATCCCCAGGGCTTATCCTACGAGCAGTACTTC

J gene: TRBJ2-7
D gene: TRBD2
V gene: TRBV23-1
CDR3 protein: CASSQSRGTADFYEQYF
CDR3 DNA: TGCGCCAGCAGTCAGTCGCGGGGGACGGCCGATTTCTACGAGCAGTACTTC

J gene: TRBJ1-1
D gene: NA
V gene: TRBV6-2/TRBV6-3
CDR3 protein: CASSYSGRGEAFF
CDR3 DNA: TGTGCCAGCAGTTACAGTGGGAGAGGTGAAGCTTTCTTT

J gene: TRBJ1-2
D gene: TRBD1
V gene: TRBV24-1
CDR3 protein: CATSDGQGDDYGYTF
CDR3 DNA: TGTGCCACCAGTGATGGACAGGGGGACGACTATGGCTACACCTTC

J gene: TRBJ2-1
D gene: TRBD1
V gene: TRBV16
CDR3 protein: CASRPTGGLYNEQFF
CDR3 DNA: TGTGCCAGCCGGCCAACAGGGGGCTTATACAATGAGCAGTTCTTC

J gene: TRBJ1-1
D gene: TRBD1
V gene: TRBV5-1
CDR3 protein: CASSLQGAANTEAFF
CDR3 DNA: TGCGCCAGCAGCCTTCAGGGGGCCGCGAACACTGAAGCTTTCTTT

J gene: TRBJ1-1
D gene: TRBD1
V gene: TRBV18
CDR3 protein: CASSPRQGRGNTEAFF
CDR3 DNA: TGTGCCAGCTCACCAAGACAGGGGCGCGGGAACACTGAAGCTTTCTTT

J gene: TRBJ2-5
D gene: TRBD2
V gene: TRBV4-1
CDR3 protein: CASSDRGAGALETQYF
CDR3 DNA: TGCGCCAGCAGCGATAGAGGAGCGGGGGCTTTAGAGACCCAGTACTTC

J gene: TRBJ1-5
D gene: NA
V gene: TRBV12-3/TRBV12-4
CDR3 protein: CASSYGKSNQPQHF
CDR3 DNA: TGTGCCAGCAGTTATGGGAAAAGCAATCAGCCCCAGCATTTT

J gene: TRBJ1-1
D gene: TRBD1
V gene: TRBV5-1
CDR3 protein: CASSRRPGQMNTEAFF
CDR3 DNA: TGCGCCAGCAGCCGTAGACCGGGACAGATGAACACTGAAGCTTTCTTT

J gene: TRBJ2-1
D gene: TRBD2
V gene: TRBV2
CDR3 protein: CASSEASRGYNEQFF
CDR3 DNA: TGTGCCAGCAGTGAGGCGTCGCGGGGGTACAATGAGCAGTTCTTC

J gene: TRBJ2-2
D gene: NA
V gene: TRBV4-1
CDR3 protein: CASSPLGGVNTGELFF
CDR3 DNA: TGCGCCAGCAGCCCTTTAGGGGGGGTCAACACCGGGGAGCTGTTTTTT

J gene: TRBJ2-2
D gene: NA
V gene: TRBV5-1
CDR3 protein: CATRTENTGELFF
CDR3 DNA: TGCGCCACCAGGACAGAGAACACCGGGGAGCTGTTTTTT

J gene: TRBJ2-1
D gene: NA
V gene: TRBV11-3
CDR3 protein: CASSLGPNLEQFF
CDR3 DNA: TGTGCCAGCAGCTTAGGGCCTAATCTTGAGCAGTTCTTC

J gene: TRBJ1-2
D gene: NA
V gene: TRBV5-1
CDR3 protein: CASSLNRGNYGYTF
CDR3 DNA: TGCGCCAGCAGCTTGAATAGAGGGAACTATGGCTACACCTTC

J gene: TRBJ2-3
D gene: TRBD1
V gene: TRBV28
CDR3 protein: CASSPSRGTGGFDTQYF
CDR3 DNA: TGTGCCAGCAGCCCCAGCAGAGGGACAGGGGGCTTTGATACGCAGTATTTT

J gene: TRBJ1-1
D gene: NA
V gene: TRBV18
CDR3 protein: CASSPSTLNTEAFF
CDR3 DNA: TGTGCCAGCTCACCAAGCACACTGAACACTGAAGCTTTCTTT

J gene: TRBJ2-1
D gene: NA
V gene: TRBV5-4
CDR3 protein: CASSFRVSDHNEQFF
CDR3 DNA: TGTGCCAGCAGCTTTAGGGTTAGCGATCACAATGAGCAGTTCTTC

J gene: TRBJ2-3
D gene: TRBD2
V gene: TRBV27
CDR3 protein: CASSLSASGITDTQYF
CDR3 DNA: TGTGCCAGCAGTTTATCGGCTAGCGGAATCACAGATACGCAGTATTTT

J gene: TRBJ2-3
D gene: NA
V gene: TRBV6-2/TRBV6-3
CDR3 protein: CASSLGLDTQYF
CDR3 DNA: TGTGCCAGCAGTTTGGGACTAGATACGCAGTATTTT

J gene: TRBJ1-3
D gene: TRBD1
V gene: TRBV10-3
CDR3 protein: CAISPKQGAALSGNTIYF
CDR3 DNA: TGTGCCATCTCCCCAAAACAGGGGGCTGCTCTCTCTGGAAACACCATATATTTT

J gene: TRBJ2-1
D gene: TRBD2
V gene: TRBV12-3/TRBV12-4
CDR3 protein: CASSFRRGGSYNEQFF
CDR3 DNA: TGTGCCAGCAGTTTCCGGCGGGGGGGCTCCTACAATGAGCAGTTCTTC

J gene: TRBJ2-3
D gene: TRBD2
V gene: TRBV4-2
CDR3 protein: CASSQEGLAADTQYF
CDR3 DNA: TGTGCCAGCAGCCAAGAAGGACTAGCGGCAGATACGCAGTATTTT

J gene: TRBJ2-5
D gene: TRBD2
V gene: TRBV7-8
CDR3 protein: CASTPGGETRYF
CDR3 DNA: TGTGCCAGCACCCCGGGGGGGGAGACCCGGTACTTC